The entry that follows covers one T cell receptor beta chain sequence. Its antigen specificity is not known. No base-level quality is on record; no much larger clone is a single base apart. This entry belongs to a study of CD8+ T cells in alopecia areata (dated by TCRdb to 2016 to 2019). About the study as a whole: Treated patients were enrolled in an open-label pilot trial of oral tofacitinib, 5 to 10 mg twice daily, for moderate-to-severe alopecia areata. Biopsies were taken from tofacitinib-treated patients at baseline and again at 4 and 24 weeks into treatment, and several of those patients also had a later scalp biopsy. High-throughput TCRbeta sequencing was used to examine T cell clonal expansion in alopecia areata in both the C3H/HeJ mouse model and human patients. TCRbeta CDR3 regions were amplified by immunoSEQ multiplex PCR using 35 Vbeta forward and 13 Jbeta reverse primers. Patients stayed on tofacitinib for 6 to 18 months and then had 6 months of follow-up off drug so that delayed response and recurrence could be assessed. RNA was obtained with the PAXgene miRNA kit for fixed scalp, the miRNeasy kit for PBMCs, and the RNeasy kit for mouse skin. In humans, TCRbeta sequencing was performed on scalp tissue and on sorted CD4+ and CD8+ peripheral blood T cells from healthy controls and from patients with patchy or totalis/universalis alopecia areata. Scalp clonality was compared across normal scalp (n=4), patchy alopecia areata scalp (n=8), and alopecia totalis/universalis scalp (n=8). The research as a whole found: Compared with mice, TCR sequences shared between patients were less clear, possibly partly because of HLA diversity across the patient population. Compared with normal scalp, lesional scalp had higher clonality and more expanded CD8+ clones, particularly in alopecia totalis/universalis, a pattern that suggests antigenic drive. Scalp TCR repertoire analysis is complicated because resident alphabeta T cells in normal human skin are also sequenced, whereas mouse skin is dominated by gammadelta T cells.

The germline V gene specifies MGHRA as CDR1 and YSYEKL as CDR2. The trim is 7 bases for V and 6 bases for J, with a gap of 10 bases between the germline ends. Measured from the cysteine to the phenylalanine, the CDR3 is 12 residues long. CDR3 DNA only is kept here, 36 bases in frame from base 1. The time point label on this specimen signifies: baseline before oral tofacitinib. Lesional scalp punch biopsies and peripheral blood were collected from alopecia areata patients. PBMCs were separated by density centrifugation and stained for CD3, CD4 and CD8, after which CD4+ and CD8+ T cells were sorted on a FACSAria. Library preparation employed the immunoSEQ multiplex PCR assay. RNA was extracted from all samples and reverse transcribed into cDNA as template for TCR sequencing. SuperScript III was used to make first-strand cDNA, primed with a 2:1 mix of oligo-dT and random hexamers. Amplification bias was assessed with a synthetic immune receptor repertoire, and residual bias was removed computationally. Turning to the authors' computational methods: Raw reads were preprocessed to remove errors, and CDR3 was defined according to IMGT conventions as the region from the conserved cysteine to phenylalanine. Clonality was computed by normalizing Shannon entropy by log2 of the number of productive unique TCRs and subtracting the result from 1. Whether scalp clones were CD4 or CD8 was inferred by matching scalp TCRbeta sequences against CD4 and CD8 repertoires sorted from blood. Not all clones reach the TCRdb copy of this immuneACCESS table, which keeps in-frame sequences only. Checked studies attribute under half of the gap to unresolved V genes and leave the rest unexplained. V and J calls and clone size are given by that table; D and trimming were obtained from the DNA. The sample includes around 65,000 clones, with about 44% observed a single time. Of the sample, 17% falls within the top ten clones.

This sample comprised CD8+ T cells sorted from blood, obtained at week 0. The chain was built from TRBV4-1 and TRBJ2-4; TRBD1 is perhaps the D gene, given 6 matching bases. The sequence derives from a human donor with alopecia areata. The bases are TGCGCCAGCAAAGGGGGTGGAAACATTCAGTACTTC. It encodes CASKGGGNIQYF.